Shown below are 32 T cell receptor beta chains from a single sample sequenced in a study of cytomegalovirus exposure and HLA in healthy donors. Primers: 60 Vbeta forward and 13 Jbeta reverse. Profiled with immunoSEQ multiplex PCR; TCRdb holds only in-frame clones, not every one. The sample lists about 110,000 clones; more than 65% were seen once. The sequencing input was PBMCs. The receptors here all came from a man aged 25 to 45 in good health and CMV-seropositive.

The genes are TRBV14 and TRBJ1-1; 8 nucleotides align to TRBD1. CDR1 is SGHDN, CDR2 FVKESK, per germline. Trimming took 4 bases from V and 6 from J; bases not matched to a gene: 7. The length of the CDR3 is 14 residues. CDR3 amino acids: CASSRTGRIAEAFF. In DNA form, the CDR3 reads TGTGCCAGCAGCCGGACAGGGAGGATCGCTGAAGCTTTCTTT. The variable domain in full, completed from reference TRBV14 and TRBJ1-1, reads EAGVTQFPSHSVIEKGQTVTLRCDPISGHDNLYWYRRVMGKEIKFLLHFVKESKQDESGMPNNRFLAERTGGTYSTLKVQPAELEDSGVYFCASSRTGRIAEAFFGQGTRLTVV.

The chain recombines TRBV5-1 with TRBJ2-3, with 9 bases aligning to TRBD2. The CDR3 is 17 amino acids. Germline CDR1 and CDR2: SGHRS and YFSETQ. Germline trimming cut 0 bases from V and 3 bases from J; bases unmatched to any gene: 8. For the CDR3, the DNA is TGCGCCAGCAGCTTGGCCCGCTCTAGCGGGGCGACAGATACGCAGTATTTT. Residues: CASSLARSSGATDTQYF.

This chain connects TRBV6-5 to TRBJ2-7; D is possibly TRBD1 (5 bases). V lost 2 bases, J lost 5 bases, and 13 bases lay in between. CDR1 and CDR2 (germline): MNHEY, SVGAGI. The CDR3 has 14 residues. The CDR3, as DNA: TGTGCCAGCAGTTACCACGGCAGGGAAGACGAGCAGTACTTC. Protein: CASSYHGREDEQYF.

The V call is TRBV7-2, the J call TRBJ2-7, with 9 positions matching TRBD2. CDR3 length equals 16 residues. The V gene's germline CDR1 is SGHTA and CDR2 FQGNSA. V lost 1 base to trimming and J lost 2 bases; unmatched junction nucleotides: 6. CDR3 amino acids: CASSLEGASGAYEQYF. In DNA form, the CDR3 reads TGTGCCAGCAGCTTAGAAGGCGCTAGCGGGGCCTACGAGCAGTACTTC.

The rearrangement links TRBV9 to TRBJ2-2; maybe TRBD1 (5 bases). Trimming removed 0 bases from V and 0 bases from J, with 12 bases in between. Germline V gene sequence: CDR1 SGDLS, CDR2 YYNGEE. This CDR3 spans 17 amino acids. The CDR3 nucleotides read TGTGCCAGCAGCGTAGAATCCCAGGGCCCGAACACCGGGGAGCTGTTTTTT. The encoded protein is CASSVESQGPNTGELFF.

This clone was detected once. The chain couples TRBV18 to TRBJ2-7, with D tentatively TRBD1 (6 bases). Germline V gene data show CDR1 as KGHSH and CDR2 as LQKENI. This CDR3 is 14 amino acids long. Trimming removed 6 bases from V and 0 bases from J, with 12 bases in between. The CDR3 is CASSHDRSSYEQYF. DNA for the CDR3: TGTGCCAGCTCCCATGACAGGAGCTCCTACGAGCAGTACTTC.

CDR3 sequence reads: CASSMGQDNQPQHF. In DNA, the CDR3 is TGTGCCAGTAGTATGGGGCAAGACAATCAGCCCCAGCATTTT. The V gene is TRBV19, the J gene TRBJ1-5; maybe TRBD1 (5 bases). CDR1 is LNHDA and CDR2 is SQIVND in the germline V gene (reference sequence). V was cut by 3 bases and J by 3 bases, with 9 bases left in between. This CDR3 has 14 amino acids.

The CDR3 bases are TGCAGCGTTGAAGATTGGGGGACAGGGGTGGGTGAGCAGTACTTC. It is translated as CSVEDWGTGVGEQYF. This chain connects TRBV29-1 to TRBJ2-7; 10 bases fit TRBD1. The CDR3 extends over 15 amino acids. With 0 bases clipped from V and 7 bases from J, the junction kept 9 bases outside the gene matches. The V gene's germline CDR1 is SQVTM and CDR2 ANQGSEA.

The chain employs TRBV28 and TRBJ2-5, with D tentatively TRBD1 (6 bases). The J call may be wrong; the DNA end is better matched by TRBJ2-7. CDR3 length equals 16 residues. Germline CDR1 is MDHEN and CDR2 is SYDVKM. The CDR3 reads CASSLLRDISSYEQYF. DNA of the CDR3: TGTGCCAGCAGTTTGCTACGGGACATATCCTCCTACGAGCAGTACTTC.

The CDR3 sequence: CASSLAGQFNQPQHF. CDR3 bases: TGTGCCAGCAGCTTGGCAGGGCAATTCAATCAGCCCCAGCATTTT. The chain uses TRBV5-5 and TRBJ1-5, with D tentatively TRBD1 (5 bases). The CDR3 spans 15 residues. V was cut by 0 bases and J by 3 bases, with 10 bases left in between. The germline CDR1 and CDR2 sequences are SGHKS and YYEKEE (reference sequence).

The chain employs TRBV7-3 and TRBJ2-5, with a possible D match to TRBD2 (5 bases). Germline assignment: CDR1 SGHTA and CDR2 FQGTGA. This CDR3 spans 16 amino acids. V dropped 2 bases and J dropped 2 bases, with 15 bases sitting between them. The CDR3, as DNA: TGTGCCAGCAGCTTATGGGGAAGTACGGGGCAAGAGACCCAGTACTTC. This translates into CASSLWGSTGQETQYF.

This clone appeared a few times. The chain links TRBV12-5 to TRBJ1-5, with D possibly matching TRBD1 (6 bases). The CDR3 is 17 residues long. V was cut by 4 bases and J by 1 base, with 17 bases left in between. From germline, CDR1 is LGHNT and CDR2 FRNRAP. This CDR3 is CASGYAGQWQSNQPQHF. DNA for the CDR3: TGTGCTAGTGGTTACGCCGGACAGTGGCAGAGCAATCAGCCCCAGCATTTT.

In this sample, this clone turned up once. The J gene is TRBJ2-7, the V gene TRBV11-2, with D possibly being TRBD1 (6 bases). V was trimmed by 6 bases and J by 7 bases, leaving 22 bases between them. CDR1 is SGHAT and CDR2 is FQNNGV in the germline V gene. CDR3 length equals 15 residues. The CDR3 sequence is CASRLITGSRVEQYF. DNA of the CDR3: TGTGCCAGCAGGCTCATTACAGGGTCCCGCGTTGAGCAGTACTTC.

The chain couples TRBV6-1 to TRBJ2-5; D unclear. Germline-derived CDR1 and CDR2 are MNHNS and SASEGT. Trimming pared 7 bases from V and 1 base from J, leaving 10 bases between. This CDR3 has 13 amino acids. This CDR3 reads CASTEAPQETQYF. CDR3 DNA: TGTGCCAGCACCGAGGCGCCCCAAGAGACCCAGTACTTC.

The V gene is TRBV19, the J gene TRBJ2-7; TRBD1 agrees at 9 bases. CDR1 is LNHDA, CDR2 SQIVND, per germline (reference sequence). This CDR3 comprises 15 residues. V dropped 0 bases and J dropped 6; count of bases not matched to a gene: 6. CDR3 amino acids: CASSIDSTGGREQYF. Here the CDR3 DNA reads TGTGCCAGTAGTATAGATAGCACAGGGGGCCGCGAGCAGTACTTC.

This clone came up a few times. The V call is TRBV5-6, the J call TRBJ1-1; D perhaps matches TRBD1 (6 bases). This CDR3 is built from 15 residues. The germline V and J ends were trimmed by 5 bases and 0 bases, with 14 bases remaining between them. Germline CDR1 is SGHDT and CDR2 is YYEEEE. Here the CDR3 reads CASRAGTNMNTEAFF. The CDR3 DNA reads as TGTGCCAGCAGGGCCGGGACAAACATGAACACTGAAGCTTTCTTT.

The genes are TRBV29-1 and TRBJ2-5; the D gene is possibly TRBD2 (6 bases). TRBJ2-7 matches the DNA end more closely, so the J call is doubtful. Germline CDR1 is SQVTM and CDR2 is ANQGSEA. The CDR3 is 13 amino acids. DNA of the CDR3: TGCAGCGTCCGACTAGGAGAGTCTGGCGAGCAGTACTTC. This sequence encodes CSVRLGESGEQYF.

J is TRBJ2-3 and V is TRBV19; 10 bases map to TRBD1. CDR3 length: 17 residues. The V and J ends lost 3 bases and 0 bases, in that order; junction bases with no gene match: 6. CDR1 is LNHDA and CDR2 is SQIVND in the germline V gene (reference sequence). DNA of the CDR3: TGTGCCAGTAGTATGGACAGGGGGGGCCTTAGCACAGATACGCAGTATTTT. Translating gives CASSMDRGGLSTDTQYF.

The chain is built from TRBV28 and TRBJ1-5, with 9 positions matching TRBD1. CDR1 is MDHEN, CDR2 SYDVKM, per germline. Trimming removed 7 bases from V and 4 bases from J; junction bases left unmatched: 8. The CDR3 is 15 amino acids. The chain's CDR3 is CASNLGDRANQPQHF. The DNA for the CDR3 is TGTGCCAGCAACTTGGGGGACAGGGCAAATCAGCCCCAGCATTTT.

The DNA for the CDR3 is TGTGCCAGTAGTATCTTGTATTCGAGTGGCTACACCTTC. Translating gives CASSILYSSGYTF. The rearrangement joins TRBV19 to TRBJ1-2, with D uncertain. This CDR3 has 13 amino acids. Per the germline V gene, CDR1 is LNHDA and CDR2 is SQIVND (reference sequence). V dropped 3 bases and J dropped 7 bases, with 12 bases sitting between them.

The chain combines TRBV29-1 with TRBJ2-1, with D possibly being TRBD1 (6 bases). Trimming stripped 0 bases from V and 8 bases from J, with 17 bases between. CDR3 length equals 15 residues. Germline CDR1 is SQVTM and CDR2 is ANQGSEA. The CDR3: CSVEDSAGVDYEQFF. The DNA for the CDR3 is TGCAGCGTTGAAGATTCGGCAGGGGTAGATTATGAGCAGTTCTTC.

The CDR3 here is CASSRRFQETQYF. CDR3 in DNA: TGTGCCAGCAGCCGGCGGTTCCAAGAGACCCAGTACTTC. The chain carries TRBV11-1 and TRBJ2-5; no reliable D call. This CDR3 is built from 13 residues. The V end lost 5 bases, the J end lost 1 base, and 8 bases lay between the germline ends. In germline, CDR1 is SGHAT, CDR2 FQDESV (reference sequence).

The rearrangement uses TRBV2 and TRBJ1-2; 7 bases fit TRBD1. The CDR3 is 13 residues long. With 5 bases clipped from V and 4 bases from J, the junction kept 4 bases outside the gene matches. Germline V gene data show CDR1 as SNHLY and CDR2 as FYNNEI. CDR3 protein: CASSQGVAYGYTF. CDR3 DNA sequence: TGTGCCAGCAGTCAGGGGGTGGCCTATGGCTACACCTTC.

This clone was observed a handful of times. V gene TRBV5-1 combines with J gene TRBJ1-1; possible D gene TRBD1, 6 bases. V was trimmed by 1 base and J by 6 bases, leaving 16 bases between them. The germline CDR1 and CDR2 sequences are SGHRS and YFSETQ. The CDR3 is 15 amino acids. CDR3 sequence reads: CASSLNRARGAEAFF. The CDR3, as DNA: TGCGCCAGCAGCTTGAACAGGGCTCGAGGGGCTGAAGCTTTCTTT.

The chain joins TRBV11-2 to TRBJ2-5; D possibly corresponds to TRBD1 (6 bases). The J call may be faulty, since TRBJ2-7 better matches the DNA end. CDR3 size: 15 residues. Per the germline V gene, CDR1 is SGHAT and CDR2 is FQNNGV. This CDR3 is CASSLEGTFSYEQYF. As DNA, the CDR3 is TGTGCCAGCAGCTTAGAAGGGACATTCTCCTACGAGCAGTACTTC.

This clone was seen a few times. The chain joins TRBV7-9 to TRBJ1-2, with a possible D match to TRBD1 (5 bases). The V end was cut by 1 base, the J end by 2 bases, with 11 bases between. The CDR3 is made up of 15 amino acids. Germline V gene sequence: CDR1 SEHNR, CDR2 FQNEAQ (reference sequence). CDR3 bases: TGTGCCAGCAGCTTAGACGGGGGGGTCAACTATGGCTACACCTTC. This codes for CASSLDGGVNYGYTF.

The genes are TRBV19 and TRBJ1-2, with 7 bases identical to TRBD1. CDR1 and CDR2 from the germline V gene are LNHDA and SQIVND (reference sequence). The junction had 8 bases not matched to a gene; V was cut back by 4 bases and J by 3 bases. This CDR3 is 15 amino acids long. CDR3 loop: CASSTRQGTHYGYTF. CDR3 sequence (DNA): TGTGCCAGTAGTACCCGACAGGGTACCCACTATGGCTACACCTTC. Full variable domain (remainder filled in from reference TRBV19 and TRBJ1-2): DGGITQSPKYLFRKEGQNVTLSCEQNLNHDAMYWYRQDPGQGLRLIYYSQIVNDFQKGDIAEGYSVSREKKESFPLTVTSAQKNPTAFYLCASSTRQGTHYGYTFGSGTRLTVV.

J is TRBJ2-5 and V is TRBV18, with 9 bases aligning to TRBD1. The assigned J gene may be wrong: the sequence end matches TRBJ2-7 better. Germline V gene lookup returns CDR1 KGHSH and CDR2 LQKENI. This CDR3 comprises 14 residues. The CDR3 loop is CASSPGGQGYEQYF. For the CDR3, the DNA is TGTGCCAGCTCACCAGGGGGACAGGGTTACGAGCAGTACTTC.

The sample holds a few counts of this clone. The V gene is TRBV21-1, the J gene TRBJ1-5; no check of the table's D call, TRBD1, against the DNA was made. TRBV21-1 corresponds to a pseudogene. The length of the CDR3 is 16 residues. The CDR3 sequence: CASSKATGFDPQPQHF. CDR3 nucleotide sequence: TGTGCCAGCAGCAAAGCGACAGGGTTTGACCCTCAGCCCCAGCATTTT.

V is TRBV4-2 and J is TRBJ1-1, with D tentatively TRBD1 (5 bases). This CDR3 is 15 amino acids long. The V gene lost 0 bases and the J gene lost 4 bases, with 12 bases spanning the gap. Per the germline V gene, CDR1 is LGHNA and CDR2 is YNFKEQ. The CDR3 reads CASSQEAAGITEAFF. CDR3 DNA sequence: TGTGCCAGCAGCCAAGAGGCGGCAGGGATCACTGAAGCTTTCTTT.

The CDR3 loop reads CASSEQGRSYEQYF. For the CDR3, the DNA is TGTGCCAGCAGTGAACAGGGAAGGTCCTACGAGCAGTACTTC. This sequence joins TRBV25-1 and TRBJ2-7; tentative D call: TRBD1 (5 bases). The germline V and J ends were trimmed by 2 bases and 1 base, with 9 bases remaining between them. Germline loops: CDR1 MGHDK, CDR2 SYGVNS. The CDR3 consists of 14 residues.

Only one count was recorded for this clone. The chain couples TRBV9 to TRBJ2-1, with 11 bases aligning to TRBD2. The V segment lost 7 bases and the J segment 10 bases; nucleotides outside the gene matches: 7. This CDR3 contains 13 residues. Germline CDR1 is SGDLS and CDR2 is YYNGEE. CDR3 DNA sequence: TGTGCCAGCGGACTAGCGGGCCATAGGGAGCAGTTCTTC. Its translation: CASGLAGHREQFF.